This record looks at one T cell receptor (beta chain) sequence and its context. As handled by the study authors: Quantification of nucleated cells was approximated via reference gene primer amplification. Generated by immunoSEQ multiplex PCR, the TCRdb table keeps only in-frame clones and is missing some. V, J and clone size are taken as reported in that table, and D and trimming were inferred from the DNA itself. Of about 380,000 clones listed, around 85% are singletons. This specimen belongs to a study of blood T cell repertoires in COVID-19. Study at large: Researchers got acute and convalescent COVID-19 samples from the United States, Italy and Spain. Sample material is recorded as cDNA or gDNA derived from T cells, B-cell-depleted T cells, or PBMCs.

This CDR3 spans 13 amino acids. After removal of 2 bases from V and 8 bases from J, the junction contained 4 bases not matched to a gene. CDR1 and CDR2 (germline): WNHNN, SYGVQD (reference sequence). Material: peripheral blood. The receptor was isolated from a woman aged 18 to 35 with acute or convalescent COVID-19. V and J are TRBV10-1 and TRBJ1-1, with 8 bases identical to TRBD1. The CDR3 loop reads CASSEGQGMEAFF. CDR3 DNA sequence: TGCGCCAGCAGTGAGGGACAGGGAATGGAAGCTTTCTTT.